Described below is a single T cell receptor beta chain sequence and its context. The sample comes from a study of OX40 agonist ivuxolimab in advanced cancers. Trimming removed 3 bases at V and 0 bases at J, with 5 bases between. From germline, CDR1 is MNHNS and CDR2 SASEGT. The CDR3 is 14 residues long. The table came from immunoSEQ multiplex PCR; TCRdb's copy has only in-frame clones and leaves some out. This repertoire shows 55,000 to 70,000 clones, roughly 86% found once; its top ten account for 2.6%. This clonotype originated in an adult with an advanced solid tumor such as melanoma, head and neck, liver or kidney cancer. Source: CD4+ or CD8+ T cells sorted from blood, taken in a trial of the OX40 agonist ivuxolimab. The V gene is TRBV6-1, the J gene TRBJ1-4, with D uncertain. CDR3 protein: CASSDIATNEKLFF. In DNA, the CDR3 is TGTGCCAGCAGTGATATAGCAACTAATGAAAAACTGTTTTTT.